The rows below give T cell receptor beta chains drawn from one sample of a study of regulatory T cells in long-lasting Graves disease. TCRdb called the multiplex PCR reads again in MiXCR, with one record for every CDR3 protein. The table records around 510,000 distinct CDR3 sequences, more than 20% of them present only once. Source: peripheral blood mononuclear cells (PBMCs), taken when the disease was refractory, from a patient treated with antithyroid drugs. Every receptor here comes from a female donor with Graves disease. Both conserved end residues are part of each CDR3. The D gene is left open where the match is weak. Clone size appears in some rows only: once, few, many, or a class for an expanded clone.

DNA: TGTGCCAGCAGCCAAGTCAGGCGAAAAGAGACCCAGTACTTC
CDR3: CASSQVRRKETQYF
D: NA
V: TRBV3-1
J: TRBJ2-5
size: many

DNA: TGTGCCAGCAGCCCTGGCGTCATTCAGTACTTC
CDR3: CASSPGVIQYF
D: NA
V: TRBV7-2
J: TRBJ2-4
size: NA

DNA: TGTGCCAGCAGTTACTCCGCCGGGCCATCGTCCTACGAGCAGTACTTC
CDR3: CASSYSAGPSSYEQYF
D: NA
V: TRBV6-5
J: TRBJ2-7
size: NA

DNA: TGTGCCAGCGCAAGGGACAGGGGACCCTACACCTTC
CDR3: CASARDRGPYTF
D: TRBD1
V: TRBV19
J: TRBJ1-2
size: few

DNA: TGTGCCAGCAGGGGGGCGGCTAACACCGGGGAGCTGTTTTTT
CDR3: CASRGAANTGELFF
D: NA
V: TRBV7-9
J: TRBJ2-2
size: few

DNA: TGTGCCAGCAACCCCGAGGCCGCTAACTATGGCTACACCTTC
CDR3: CASNPEAANYGYTF
D: NA
V: TRBV2
J: TRBJ1-2
size: many

DNA: TGCGCCAGCAGCCGCGATGTGACCCCGGGACTAGCAACAGATACGCAGTATTTT
CDR3: CASSRDVTPGLATDTQYF
D: TRBD2
V: TRBV5-1
J: TRBJ2-3
size: NA

DNA: TGTGCCAGCAGTGACTCGAGTGGGGAGAACACTGAAGCTTTCTTT
CDR3: CASSDSSGENTEAFF
D: NA
V: TRBV6-4
J: TRBJ1-1
size: NA

DNA: TGTGCCAGCAGCTTAGGTGGGAGAAACACCTACGAGCAGTACTTC
CDR3: CASSLGGRNTYEQYF
D: NA
V: TRBV7-3
J: TRBJ2-7
size: few

DNA: TGTGCCAGCAGTACTAGGGCGAACGCCGGGGAGCTGTTTTTT
CDR3: CASSTRANAGELFF
D: NA
V: TRBV6-1
J: TRBJ2-2
size: many

DNA: TGCGCCAGCAGCTTGGTTCAGAACACTGAAGCTTTCTTT
CDR3: CASSLVQNTEAFF
D: NA
V: TRBV7-9
J: TRBJ1-1
size: many

DNA: TGTGCCACCAGTGACCGGGACAGCGGTGAAGCTTTCTTT
CDR3: CATSDRDSGEAFF
D: TRBD1
V: TRBV24-1
J: TRBJ1-1
size: NA